The 3 T cell receptor beta chains reported below all come from one sample, sequenced in a study of blood T cells in healthy people across ages. A second roughly 6 to 11 cycle PCR used barcoded and J-beta primers. One entry per CDR3 protein results from TCRdb running MiXCR on the 5' RACE reads. The sample holds hundreds of thousands of distinct CDR3 sequences, about half seen once. The specimen sequenced was blood. The source is a woman aged 60-70 years in good health.

The chain carries TRBV20-1 and TRBJ2-3; D is ambiguous. There are 17 residues in the CDR3. CDR1 is DFQATT and CDR2 is SNEGSKA in the germline V gene (reference sequence). Trimming removed 0 bases from V and 2 bases from J, with 18 bases in between. CDR3 bases: TGCAGTGCTAGAGATCACCGATCGGGCGCCTACACAGATACGCAGTATTTT. Its protein product is CSARDHRSGAYTDTQYF.

This clonotype occurred a few times. V gene TRBV6-1 combines with J gene TRBJ1-3; D is undetermined. The V gene lost 0 bases and the J gene lost 0 bases, with 6 bases spanning the gap. Germline loops: CDR1 MNHNS, CDR2 SASEGT. The length of the CDR3 is 15 residues. CDR3 sequence (DNA): TGTGCCAGCAGTGAAGCGCATCGCTCTGGAAACACCATATATTTT. This sequence encodes CASSEAHRSGNTIYF.

The chain combines TRBV27 with TRBJ2-7, with D maybe TRBD2 (5 bases). This CDR3 is built from 12 residues. V was shortened by 3 bases and J by 5 bases, with 8 bases between the two germline ends. CDR1 MNHEY and CDR2 SMNVEV come from the germline V gene (reference sequence). CDR3 nucleotides: TGTGCCAGCAGTTTTCCCGGGGACGAGCAGTACTTC. Translation gives CASSFPGDEQYF.